Sequencing of this TCR beta chain was carried out in a study of beta chain features in type 1 diabetes. General study findings and limits: PCR may have favored shorter templates equally in patients and controls.

The germline gives CDR1 MGHRA, CDR2 YSYEKL. Trimming left V 1 base short and J 8 bases short, with 24 bases between. This CDR3 has 18 residues. About this clone itself: Its antigen is unidentified.

As every portion of the isolated RNA was reverse transcribed, the sequencing read expressed TCRB transcripts. Profiled with immunoSEQ multiplex PCR; TCRdb holds only in-frame clones, not every one. The data contain about 930,000 clones, about 17% of them singletons. The sample was naive CD4+ T cells from blood. This chain joins TRBV4-1 and TRBJ2-1; D gene uncertain. This clonotype originated in a woman aged 18-35 years in good health. The CDR3 region has the DNA TGCGCCAGCAGCCAAGGACAAAACATGAGATGGGCGGTCTATGAGCAGTTCTTC. Protein: CASSQGQNMRWAVYEQFF.